A selection of T cell receptor beta chains follows, all from one sample in a study of Graves' ophthalmopathy and Graves' hyperthyroidism. TCRdb reprocessed the multiplex PCR reads via MiXCR and lists one record per CDR3 protein. The top ten clones hold about 40% of a sample with roughly 230,000 distinct CDR3 sequences, around a fifth of them seen once. Material for sequencing was peripheral blood. Receptor source: a woman in her 50s with Graves' ophthalmopathy. The CDR3 runs from the conserved cysteine through the conserved F or W. The order of the fields is D gene, V gene, clone size, J gene, CDR3 DNA, CDR3 protein. A D gene is named only where the DNA matches it firmly. A row's size may be missing; if present it is once, few, many or a size class.

D gene: -; V gene: TRBV2; clone size: many; J gene: TRBJ1-5; CDR3 DNA: TGTGCCAGCAGTGAGCGGAATAGCAATCAGCCCCAGCATTTT; CDR3 protein: CASSERNSNQPQHF
D gene: TRBD1; V gene: TRBV5-1; clone size: many; J gene: TRBJ2-5; CDR3 DNA: TGCGCCAGCAGGTCGGACAGGGATATTGTAGAGACCCAGTACTTC; CDR3 protein: CASRSDRDIVETQYF
D gene: -; V gene: TRBV20-1; clone size: many; J gene: TRBJ1-3; CDR3 DNA: TGCAGTTTTTCAGGGAATTCAGGCTCTGGAAACACCATATATTTT; CDR3 protein: CSFSGNSGSGNTIYF
D gene: TRBD2; V gene: TRBV6-2/TRBV6-3; clone size: -; J gene: TRBJ2-5; CDR3 DNA: TGTGCCAGTACTAGCGGGATATGGGAGACCCAGTACTTC; CDR3 protein: CASTSGIWETQYF
D gene: TRBD2; V gene: TRBV20-1; clone size: many; J gene: TRBJ2-5; CDR3 DNA: TGCAGTGTTCCAACACCCACTAGCGCCCAAGAGACCCAGTACTTC; CDR3 protein: CSVPTPTSAQETQYF
D gene: -; V gene: TRBV7-8; clone size: many; J gene: TRBJ2-2; CDR3 DNA: TGTGCCAGCAGCCCAGAAGGGAGTCGGAGGGAGCTGTTTTTT; CDR3 protein: CASSPEGSRRELFF
D gene: TRBD2; V gene: TRBV2; clone size: many; J gene: TRBJ2-7; CDR3 DNA: TGTGCCAGCAGGACTACTAGCGGGAGAACGTACGAGCAGTACTTC; CDR3 protein: CASRTTSGRTYEQYF
D gene: -; V gene: TRBV27; clone size: -; J gene: TRBJ1-6; CDR3 DNA: TGTGCCAGCAGTTACGGTCGGGGCAATCAGCCCCTCCACTTT; CDR3 protein: CASSYGRGNQPLHF
D gene: -; V gene: TRBV6-1; clone size: -; J gene: TRBJ2-7; CDR3 DNA: TGTGCCAGCAGTGCTACCCGCTACGAGCAGTACTTC; CDR3 protein: CASSATRYEQYF
D gene: TRBD1; V gene: TRBV5-1; clone size: many; J gene: TRBJ1-1; CDR3 DNA: TGCGCCAGCAGCTTGGGATCCCAGGGGGCTCACACTGAAGCTTTCTTT; CDR3 protein: CASSLGSQGAHTEAFF
D gene: -; V gene: TRBV27; clone size: -; J gene: TRBJ1-1; CDR3 DNA: TGTGCCAGCAGCCCAGCCCCCTATCAGGGGTGGGACACTGAAGCTTTCTTT; CDR3 protein: CASSPAPYQGWDTEAFF
D gene: -; V gene: TRBV2; clone size: many; J gene: TRBJ1-5; CDR3 DNA: TGTGCCAGCAGTGAACGGGCTCGGCTTAGCCATCAGCCCCAGCATTTT; CDR3 protein: CASSERARLSHQPQHF
D gene: -; V gene: TRBV5-1; clone size: many; J gene: TRBJ1-1; CDR3 DNA: TGCGCCAGCAGCTCGGACACCTTGAACACTGAAGCTTTCTTT; CDR3 protein: CASSSDTLNTEAFF
D gene: TRBD1; V gene: TRBV11-1; clone size: -; J gene: TRBJ2-5; CDR3 DNA: TGTGCCAGCAGCTTAAACGAAATCTATTTAGGGACAGGGGGCCAAGAGACCCAGTACTTC; CDR3 protein: CASSLNEIYLGTGGQETQYF
D gene: TRBD1; V gene: TRBV10-3; clone size: once; J gene: TRBJ1-1; CDR3 DNA: TGTGCCATCAGGCAGGGGGAAACTGAAGCTTTCTTT; CDR3 protein: CAIRQGETEAFF
D gene: -; V gene: TRBV19; clone size: many; J gene: TRBJ1-5; CDR3 DNA: TGTGCCAGTAGTTCCCGGGGCAATTATCAGCCCCAGCATTTT; CDR3 protein: CASSSRGNYQPQHF
D gene: TRBD1; V gene: TRBV12-3/TRBV12-4; clone size: -; J gene: TRBJ2-5; CDR3 DNA: TGTGCCAGCAGCCCTCCCGGGACAGGGGGCGCAGGAGAGACCCAGTACTTC; CDR3 protein: CASSPPGTGGAGETQYF
D gene: TRBD1; V gene: TRBV19; clone size: many; J gene: TRBJ1-2; CDR3 DNA: TGTGCCAGTAGTCCGACAGGGGCTGCTAACTATGGCTACACCTTC; CDR3 protein: CASSPTGAANYGYTF
D gene: -; V gene: TRBV5-1; clone size: many; J gene: TRBJ2-2; CDR3 DNA: TGCGCCAGCAGCCCCCTTGCAGGGCCTAACGGGGAGCTGTTTTTT; CDR3 protein: CASSPLAGPNGELFF
D gene: -; V gene: TRBV20-1; clone size: few; J gene: TRBJ2-5; CDR3 DNA: TGCAGTGCTATCTTCACTGGCACCCAAGAGACCCAGTACTTC; CDR3 protein: CSAIFTGTQETQYF
D gene: TRBD1; V gene: TRBV28; clone size: many; J gene: TRBJ1-5; CDR3 DNA: TGTGCCAGCAGCCGCCGGACAGGGGGCCGGGGAAGCAATCAGCCCCAGCATTTT; CDR3 protein: CASSRRTGGRGSNQPQHF
D gene: TRBD2; V gene: TRBV5-4; clone size: few; J gene: TRBJ2-7; CDR3 DNA: TGTGCCAGCAGCTTCCCTCGGGGGGGGGCCTACGAGCAGTACTTC; CDR3 protein: CASSFPRGGAYEQYF
D gene: TRBD2; V gene: TRBV19; clone size: few; J gene: TRBJ2-2; CDR3 DNA: TGTGCCAGTAGTATGACTAGCGGGAGGACCGGGGAGCTGTTTTTT; CDR3 protein: CASSMTSGRTGELFF
D gene: TRBD1; V gene: TRBV18; clone size: many; J gene: TRBJ2-7; CDR3 DNA: TGTGCCAGCTCCGGGACAGGGGACGAGCAGTACTTC; CDR3 protein: CASSGTGDEQYF
D gene: TRBD1; V gene: TRBV2; clone size: many; J gene: TRBJ1-1; CDR3 DNA: TGTGCCAGCATGTCCGGGACAGGGACCATGAACACTGAAGCTTTCTTT; CDR3 protein: CASMSGTGTMNTEAFF
D gene: -; V gene: TRBV7-8; clone size: many; J gene: TRBJ2-7; CDR3 DNA: TGTGCCAGCAGCTTAATGGCAGGGTCGGGTGAGCAGTACTTC; CDR3 protein: CASSLMAGSGEQYF
D gene: -; V gene: TRBV12-3/TRBV12-4; clone size: many; J gene: TRBJ1-1; CDR3 DNA: TGTGCCAGCAAAAACAGGGTTGGGGTCACTGAAGCTTTCTTT; CDR3 protein: CASKNRVGVTEAFF
D gene: -; V gene: TRBV5-8; clone size: many; J gene: TRBJ1-1; CDR3 DNA: TGTGCCAGCAGATTCCACGGAGGACAGAACACTGAAGCTTTCTTT; CDR3 protein: CASRFHGGQNTEAFF
D gene: -; V gene: TRBV20-1; clone size: many; J gene: TRBJ1-1; CDR3 DNA: TGCAGTGCTAGAGAACCGGGGGGGCTGGAAACTGAAGCTTTCTTT; CDR3 protein: CSAREPGGLETEAFF
D gene: TRBD1; V gene: TRBV5-5; clone size: -; J gene: TRBJ1-5; CDR3 DNA: TGTGCCAGCAGGCCACAACAGGGGGCAAGCAATCAGCCCCAGCATTTT; CDR3 protein: CASRPQQGASNQPQHF
D gene: -; V gene: TRBV7-9; clone size: few; J gene: TRBJ2-7; CDR3 DNA: TGTGCCAGCAGCTTAGATCCAGTATTAGGGCAGTACTTC; CDR3 protein: CASSLDPVLGQYF
D gene: -; V gene: TRBV11-1; clone size: many; J gene: TRBJ2-2; CDR3 DNA: TGTGCCAGCAGCTTAGCCCGGCTCGGGGAGCTGTTTTTT; CDR3 protein: CASSLARLGELFF
D gene: -; V gene: TRBV29-1; clone size: -; J gene: TRBJ1-3; CDR3 DNA: TGCAGCGTTCAGGTGGTTCAAGGGACATACGGCTCTGGAAACACCATATATTTT; CDR3 protein: CSVQVVQGTYGSGNTIYF
D gene: -; V gene: TRBV12-3/TRBV12-4; clone size: -; J gene: TRBJ1-5; CDR3 DNA: TGTGCCAGCAGTTTAGTTGAGGGGGGGAGCCAGCATTTT; CDR3 protein: CASSLVEGGSQHF
D gene: -; V gene: TRBV6-1; clone size: many; J gene: TRBJ2-7; CDR3 DNA: TGTGCCAGCAGTGAAGCGTCCAGATCCTACGAGCAGTACTTC; CDR3 protein: CASSEASRSYEQYF
D gene: -; V gene: TRBV28; clone size: many; J gene: TRBJ1-1; CDR3 DNA: TGTGCCAGCAGTTTATTTCGGGGGACTGAAGCTTTCTTT; CDR3 protein: CASSLFRGTEAFF
D gene: -; V gene: TRBV7-6; clone size: -; J gene: TRBJ1-1; CDR3 DNA: TGTGCCAGCAGCTCTGGTCCTGAAGCTTTCTTT; CDR3 protein: CASSSGPEAFF
D gene: -; V gene: TRBV10-3; clone size: many; J gene: TRBJ1-5; CDR3 DNA: TGTGCCGCGAGTCCCAAGGGCAATCAGCCCCAGCATTTT; CDR3 protein: CAASPKGNQPQHF
D gene: -; V gene: TRBV5-1; clone size: many; J gene: TRBJ2-1; CDR3 DNA: TGCGCCAGCAGCTTTTTGGGTAATGAGCAGTTCTTC; CDR3 protein: CASSFLGNEQFF
D gene: -; V gene: TRBV20-1; clone size: -; J gene: TRBJ1-5; CDR3 DNA: TGCAGTGCCCCCCGGGGCGTAGGAAATCAGCCCCAGCATTTT; CDR3 protein: CSAPRGVGNQPQHF
D gene: -; V gene: TRBV7-2; clone size: many; J gene: TRBJ2-4; CDR3 DNA: TGTGCCAGCAGCCCGCAGAGGAGCATTCAGTACTTC; CDR3 protein: CASSPQRSIQYF
D gene: TRBD1; V gene: TRBV12-3/TRBV12-4; clone size: -; J gene: TRBJ1-2; CDR3 DNA: TGTGCCAGCAGTACCGGGACAGGGTCGAGAGGCTACACCTTC; CDR3 protein: CASSTGTGSRGYTF
D gene: TRBD1; V gene: TRBV11-2; clone size: many; J gene: TRBJ2-7; CDR3 DNA: TGTGCCAGCAGCTTGGACAGGCTATCCGAGCAGTACTTC; CDR3 protein: CASSLDRLSEQYF
D gene: TRBD2; V gene: TRBV10-3; clone size: -; J gene: TRBJ2-2; CDR3 DNA: TGTGCCATCAGTGGGACTAGCGGGACCGGGGAGCTGTTTTTT; CDR3 protein: CAISGTSGTGELFF
D gene: TRBD1; V gene: TRBV20-1; clone size: many; J gene: TRBJ2-7; CDR3 DNA: TGCAGTGCGCCCGGGACAGGGGGCCGTTACGAGCAGTACTTC; CDR3 protein: CSAPGTGGRYEQYF
D gene: TRBD2; V gene: TRBV2; clone size: many; J gene: TRBJ2-7; CDR3 DNA: TGTGCCAGCAGAGAAAGACGGGGGGGCATGTACGAGCAGTACTTC; CDR3 protein: CASRERRGGMYEQYF
D gene: -; V gene: TRBV27; clone size: many; J gene: TRBJ1-2; CDR3 DNA: TGTGCCAGCACCCCCGCCGGGGGCGGTAGGAACTATGGCTACACCTTC; CDR3 protein: CASTPAGGGRNYGYTF
D gene: TRBD2; V gene: TRBV20-1; clone size: many; J gene: TRBJ2-5; CDR3 DNA: TGCAGTGCTAGAGTTGGGCTAGCGGACCACCAAGAGACCCAGTACTTC; CDR3 protein: CSARVGLADHQETQYF
D gene: -; V gene: TRBV27; clone size: many; J gene: TRBJ2-6; CDR3 DNA: TGTGCCAGTAGTTTTTCCGGGGCCAACGTCCTGACTTTC; CDR3 protein: CASSFSGANVLTF
D gene: -; V gene: TRBV6-1; clone size: many; J gene: TRBJ1-5; CDR3 DNA: TGTGCCAGCAGTGTAAGACAGAGCAATCAGCCCCAGCATTTT; CDR3 protein: CASSVRQSNQPQHF
D gene: TRBD1; V gene: TRBV28; clone size: many; J gene: TRBJ2-5; CDR3 DNA: TGTGCCAGCAGTGGGGGAGACAGGGTCCCAAAGACCCAGTACTTC; CDR3 protein: CASSGGDRVPKTQYF
D gene: -; V gene: TRBV11-3; clone size: few; J gene: TRBJ2-7; CDR3 DNA: TGTGCCAGCAGCTTAGATGTAGGACAGTCTAACGAGCAGTACTTC; CDR3 protein: CASSLDVGQSNEQYF
D gene: -; V gene: TRBV29-1; clone size: many; J gene: TRBJ2-5; CDR3 DNA: TGCAGCGTTGGAGGGACGGTGTCCCAGTACTTC; CDR3 protein: CSVGGTVSQYF
D gene: -; V gene: TRBV6-1; clone size: -; J gene: TRBJ1-5; CDR3 DNA: TGTGCCAGCAGTGGCAGGGGCACCCAGCCCCAGCATTTT; CDR3 protein: CASSGRGTQPQHF